The clone carrying this T cell receptor (beta chain) was picked up many times. One end of the junction varies from germline; a read error may be responsible. Amplified material comprised TCR beta CDR3 regions derived from RNA transcripts. HTBI primers primed a first-round RT-PCR, and a second-round multiplex PCR followed. TCRdb fed the multiplex PCR reads into MiXCR, producing one record per CDR3 protein. Found here are 350,000 or so distinct CDR3 sequences, under 20% of them singletons; the top ten hold 12%. The data were taken from a study of Graves' ophthalmopathy and Graves' hyperthyroidism. This CDR3 spans 15 amino acids.

This chain joins TRBV12-3 or TRBV12-4 and TRBJ2-7, with 11 bases fitting TRBD2. The origin of this receptor is an adult man with Graves' ophthalmopathy. Sequencing was carried out using peripheral blood. DNA for the CDR3: TGTGCCGGCAGCCCCCTAGCGGGAGGAAGATACGAGCAGTACTTC. The encoded protein is CAGSPLAGGRYEQYF.